This T cell receptor (beta chain) was profiled in a study of quantifying T cell responses using KT2 cells (TCRdb year 2017). Regarding the complete study: RNA was DNase-treated and reverse transcribed with TCR alpha and beta constant-region primers, mostly using SuperScript III. Under optimum conditions, the T4 ligation step was estimated to exceed 8% efficiency. PCR2 was run as a SYBR Green qPCR and stopped at a predetermined fluorescence threshold to avoid over-amplification. The study at large found these results: Counts of KT2 alpha and beta sequences scaled linearly with input KT2 cell number over several orders of magnitude. No side-by-side comparison of the pipeline with other TCR sequencing techniques was included in the study. Even at the lowest spike-in tested, roughly one KT2 cell per 100,000 PBMC, KT2 sequences were still detected. Saturation in the detection of KT2 sequences was observed at very high KT2 spike-in numbers.

The library was prepared using UMI-ligation and nested PCR. A single-stranded oligonucleotide carrying the Illumina SP2 sequence and a UMI was ligated to the cDNA 3' end using T4 RNA ligase 1. PCR1 ran 4 cycles (98°C 15 s, 69°C 30 s, 72°C 40 s); the beta primer was an equimolar mix of RC1.1 and RC1.2 covering TRBC1 and TRBC2. From PCR2 onward, TCR alpha and beta chains were processed separately, with sample indices and Illumina adaptors added. The UMI was composed of 12 random nucleotides, arranged as two hexamers separated by a spacer, and was positioned after an 8-base spacer. The libraries were sequenced on an Illumina MiSeq using v2 2x251 paired-end chemistry, usually with about a dozen samples in each run. To boost diversity, each sequencing library was supplemented with PhiX DNA at about 4.5-8%. The paper's data handling went like this. bcl2fastq converted raw reads to FASTQ, and Demultiplexor demultiplexed the reads by dual indices. V and J genes were assigned by Decombinator through tag matching that permitted a single base-pair mismatch. UMIs were used by Collapsinator to correct both sequencing errors and frequency errors caused by PCR heterogeneity. CDR3Translator turned Decombinator identifiers into nucleotide sequence, translated that sequence into amino acids, and pulled out the CDR3 based on C- and N-terminal motifs. A cluster of KT2 sequences sharing one unique molecular identifier was counted as one distinct KT2 TCR. TCRdb passed the public sequencing reads through fastp at Q25 and MiXCR, retaining productive beta sequences. Merged by CDR3 protein, the rows form single entries marked with the most common genes and DNA. The V and J calls were determined by TCRdb, not by the authors. The sample table shows around 56,000 distinct CDR3 sequences, and roughly 12% are seen once. The top ten hold about 9.7% of the sample.

To note about this clonotype: Its recognized antigen is unknown. Per-base qualities were not stored, and no clone one base away is much larger.

Known numbers of KT2, a T cell clone whose TCR had been sequenced previously, were spiked into unfractionated PBMC to test the sensitivity and accuracy of the pipeline. A range of KT2-to-PBMC ratios was set up by mixing KT2 cells into a fixed number of PBMC. V was cut back by 4 bases and J by 5 bases, leaving a gap of 12 bases between them. The CDR3, cysteine through phenylalanine, is 14 amino acids long. The CDR3 DNA has 42 bases and is translated from base 1. According to the germline V gene, CDR1 reads MDHEN and CDR2 reads SYDVKM. The rearrangement combines TRBV28 with TRBJ2-1; no D gene can be assigned with confidence. The receptor's source is a human donor. The source material was PBMCs spiked with cells of the T cell clone KT2. CDR3 reads: CASSSSTNHNEQFF. The DNA sequence follows: TGTGCCAGCAGTTCATCGACAAACCACAATGAGCAGTTCTTC.